These 26 T cell receptor beta chains were sequenced from one sample in a study of T cell repertoires in cytomegalovirus infection. Using its own MiXCR run on the reads, TCRdb lists one record per CDR3 protein. The sample lists a few hundred thousand distinct CDR3 sequences, approximately 42% occurring once. These receptors lack a known antigen. The specimen comprised cultured PBMCs, sampled from culture after CMV antigen stimulation. The receptors originated from a human donor in good health (CMV status not recorded). Some clones in this sample may be carry-over from other donors' samples.

This clonotype is a singleton in its sample. The V gene is TRBV6-6, the J gene TRBJ2-7; TRBD1 aligns across 9 bases. CDR1 MNHNY and CDR2 SVGAGI come from the germline V gene (reference sequence). The V segment lost 1 base and the J segment 4 bases; nucleotides outside the gene matches: 11. CDR3 size: 17 residues. This CDR3 reads CASSYFIPRTGVYEQYF. As DNA, the CDR3 is TGTGCCAGCAGTTACTTCATCCCCCGGACAGGGGTTTACGAGCAGTACTTC.

This clonotype was seen ten or more times. The V call is TRBV6-2 or TRBV6-3, the J call TRBJ2-1; maybe TRBD2 (5 bases). The CDR3 is made up of 13 amino acids. Germline CDR1 MNHEY, CDR2 SVGEGT. V gave up 1 base and J gave up 8 bases, with 9 bases separating them. This CDR3 reads CASSYFREHEQFF. CDR3 in DNA: TGTGCCAGCAGTTACTTTAGGGAGCATGAGCAGTTCTTC.

This clonotype has a single count. The chain carries TRBV12-3 or TRBV12-4 and TRBJ2-4, with no clear D. V lost 4 bases to trimming and J lost 3 bases, with 4 bases between them. The CDR3 spans 12 residues. The CDR3 is CASSSYKNIQYF. DNA of the CDR3: TGTGCCAGCAGTTCATACAAAAACATTCAGTACTTC.

This clonotype came up a few times. The V gene is TRBV7-2, the J gene TRBJ2-3; D is uncertain. The CDR3 contains 12 residues. V lost 4 bases and J 2 bases, leaving 4 bases between the germline ends. From germline, CDR1 is SGHTA and CDR2 FQGNSA. CDR3 bases: TGTGCCAGCAGCTGGTTCACAGATACGCAGTATTTT. Translating gives CASSWFTDTQYF.

V gene TRBV7-2 combines with J gene TRBJ1-4; 9 nucleotides match TRBD1. The CDR3 has 16 residues. Germline assignment: CDR1 SGHTA and CDR2 FQGNSA. V shed 2 bases, J shed 8 bases, and the junction held 9 bases outside the gene matches. The CDR3: CASSLIGTGNVEKLFF. In DNA form, the CDR3 reads TGTGCCAGCAGCTTAATTGGGACAGGGAACGTGGAAAAACTGTTTTTT.

V is TRBV6-5 and J is TRBJ2-3; no clear D. The CDR3 has 12 amino acids. CDR1 is MNHEY, CDR2 SVGAGI, per germline. V shed 8 bases and J shed 7 bases, with 13 bases lying between them. CDR3 protein: CASGPNKNTQYF. The CDR3 DNA reads as TGTGCCAGCGGACCAAACAAGAATACGCAGTATTTT.

The V and J genes are TRBV7-2 and TRBJ2-3, with 12 nucleotides matching TRBD2. The CDR3 covers 15 residues. After removal of 8 bases from V and 5 bases from J, the junction contained 8 bases not matched to a gene. The germline CDR1 and CDR2 sequences are SGHTA and FQGNSA. The CDR3 DNA reads TGTGCCAGCTCCCAACTAGCGGGAGGTGTAGATACGCAGTATTTT. It codes for CASSQLAGGVDTQYF.

This clonotype was seen more than once but under ten times. The chain couples TRBV7-9 to TRBJ1-5, with D uncertain. The CDR3 covers 19 residues. Deletions cut 1 base from V and 0 bases from J, with 19 bases between. Germline V gene data show CDR1 as SEHNR and CDR2 as FQNEAQ (reference sequence). DNA of the CDR3: TGTGCCAGCAGCTTAGTACGGGCCGGAGTCAATTATAGCAATCAGCCCCAGCATTTT. Encoded protein: CASSLVRAGVNYSNQPQHF. The complete variable domain, with remaining parts taken from reference TRBV7-9 and TRBJ1-5, reads DTGVSQNPRHKITKRGQNVTFRCDPISEHNRLYWYRQTLGQGPEFLTYFQNEAQLEKSRLLSDRFSAERPKGSFSTLEIQRTEQGDSAMYLCASSLVRAGVNYSNQPQHFGDGTRLSIL.

This clonotype has just a few counts. V usage is TRBV12-5 and J usage is TRBJ2-7; either TRBD1 or TRBD2 may fit D (5 bases each). The CDR3 runs to 14 residues. V was pared by 4 bases and J by 6 bases, with 16 bases between. Germline CDR1 LGHNT, CDR2 FRNRAP. The CDR3 coding sequence is TGTGCTAGTGGTTCTTACGGGGCAGTCGGCGAGCAGTACTTC. It codes for CASGSYGAVGEQYF.

This clonotype was detected once. The J gene is TRBJ2-1, the V gene TRBV20-1, with 10 bases that match TRBD2. Germline lookup yields CDR1 DFQATT and CDR2 SNEGSKA (reference sequence). This CDR3 region has 15 residues. Trimming removed 5 bases from V and 3 bases from J; junction bases left unmatched: 7. This chain's CDR3 is CSAPKAGGNYNEQFF. Written as DNA, the CDR3 is TGCAGTGCTCCTAAAGCGGGGGGGAACTACAATGAGCAGTTCTTC.

This clonotype was seen once. This sequence joins TRBV7-4 and TRBJ2-2, with no clear D. CDR1 is SGHVT, CDR2 SQSDAQ, per germline. V lost 5 bases and J lost 5, with 15 bases in between. The CDR3 has 15 residues. The chain's CDR3 is CASSARVLITGELFF. The CDR3 bases are TGTGCCAGCAGCGCCCGGGTCCTCATTACCGGGGAGCTGTTTTTT. Looking up the rest from reference TRBV7-4 and TRBJ2-2 gives the full variable domain: GAGVSQSPRYKVAKRGRDVALRCDSISGHVTLYWYRQTLGQGSEVLTYSQSDAQRDKSGRPSGRFSAERPERSVSTLKIQRTEQGDSAVYLCASSARVLITGELFFGEGSRLTVL.

The rearrangement links TRBV7-6 to TRBJ2-1; D uncertain. V lost 1 base and J 6 bases, leaving 10 bases between the germline ends. This CDR3 comprises 14 residues. Germline CDR1 is SGHVS and CDR2 is FNYEAQ. CDR3 in DNA: TGTGCCAGCAGCTTAGATCCTAGAGGCAATGAGCAGTTCTTC. Protein: CASSLDPRGNEQFF.

The rearrangement joins TRBV7-8 to TRBJ1-2, with D perhaps matching TRBD1 (6 bases). This CDR3 region has 15 residues. Trimming stripped 2 bases from V and 6 bases from J, with 16 bases between. Germline V lookup: CDR1 SGHVS, CDR2 FQNEAQ. The DNA for the CDR3 is TGTGCCAGCAGCTTATCACGGTGGCAGGGGAATGGCTACACCTTC. Residues: CASSLSRWQGNGYTF. Full variable domain (remainder filled in from reference TRBV7-8 and TRBJ1-2): GAGVSQSPRYKVAKRGQDVALRCDPISGHVSLFWYQQALGQGPEFLTYFQNEAQLDKSGLPSDRFFAERPEGSVSTLKIQRTQQEDSAVYLCASSLSRWQGNGYTFGSGTRLTVV.

This chain connects TRBV12-3 or TRBV12-4 to TRBJ1-2; TRBD1 matches at 8 bases. With 3 bases clipped from V and 7 bases from J, the junction kept 13 bases outside the gene matches. There are 16 residues in the CDR3. This CDR3 reads CASSFALGQGAAGYTF. Written as DNA, the CDR3 is TGTGCCAGCAGTTTTGCTTTGGGTCAGGGGGCGGCTGGCTACACCTTC.

This chain joins TRBV7-2 and TRBJ1-1, with D hard to call. The CDR3 spans 15 residues. Trimming shortened V by 0 bases and J by 0 bases, and 8 bases separated the two germline ends. The germline V gene encodes CDR1 SGHTA and CDR2 FQGNSA. For the CDR3, the DNA is TGTGCCAGCAGCTTAGCGGGCAACATGAACACTGAAGCTTTCTTT. Residues: CASSLAGNMNTEAFF. Combining the CDR3 with reference TRBV7-2 and TRBJ1-1 gives the whole variable domain GAGVSQSPSNKVTEKGKDVELRCDPISGHTALYWYRQSLGQGLEFLIYFQGNSAPDKSGLPSDRFSAERTGGSVSTLTIQRTQQEDSAVYLCASSLAGNMNTEAFFGQGTRLTVV.

This clonotype came up a few times. The CDR3 here is CASSHVLGTGNTEAFF. For the CDR3, the DNA is TGTGCCAGCAGTCATGTTTTAGGTACAGGGAACACTGAAGCTTTCTTT. The V call is TRBV6-6, the J call TRBJ1-1; a possible D gene is TRBD1 (5 bases). CDR3 length: 16 residues. V lost 5 bases to trimming and J lost 1 base, with 17 bases between them. Germline-derived CDR1 and CDR2 are MNHNY and SVGAGI (reference sequence).

The chain joins TRBV28 to TRBJ1-2, with D possibly TRBD1 on 5 matching bases. Looked up from germline, CDR1 is MDHEN and CDR2 is SYDVKM. Deletions cut 1 base from V and 3 bases from J, with 6 bases between. The CDR3 is 13 amino acids. In DNA, the CDR3 is TGTGCCAGCAGTTTATTGGGGCACTATGGCTACACCTTC. Protein: CASSLLGHYGYTF.

This clonotype has just a few counts. V and J are TRBV7-2 and TRBJ1-1, with TRBD1 as a possible D gene (5 bases). The V gene's germline CDR1 is SGHTA and CDR2 FQGNSA. V lost 7 bases and J 6 bases, leaving 18 bases between the germline ends. The length of the CDR3 is 14 residues. CDR3 nucleotides: TGTGCCAGCAACCGAAGGGCAGGAGGGGCTGAAGCTTTCTTT. It codes for CASNRRAGGAEAFF.

This clonotype was picked up a small number of times. V is TRBV19 and J is TRBJ2-1, with TRBD2 as a possible D gene (5 bases). The V gene's germline CDR1 is LNHDA and CDR2 SQIVND (reference sequence). The V gene lost 4 bases and the J gene lost 5 bases, with 9 bases spanning the gap. CDR3 length: 13 residues. The CDR3 region is CASSKLVNNEQFF. The CDR3 bases are TGTGCCAGTAGTAAACTAGTTAACAATGAGCAGTTCTTC.

The chain carries TRBV7-8 and TRBJ2-2; no definite D call. The CDR3 is 16 amino acids. Trimming removed 6 bases at V and 1 base at J, with 15 bases between. The germline V gene encodes CDR1 SGHVS and CDR2 FQNEAQ. CDR3 sequence: CASSSPGWGNTGELFF. Written as DNA, the CDR3 is TGTGCCAGCAGTTCGCCCGGGTGGGGGAACACCGGGGAGCTGTTTTTT. The full variable domain, completed using reference TRBV7-8 and TRBJ2-2, is GAGVSQSPRYKVAKRGQDVALRCDPISGHVSLFWYQQALGQGPEFLTYFQNEAQLDKSGLPSDRFFAERPEGSVSTLKIQRTQQEDSAVYLCASSSPGWGNTGELFFGEGSRLTVL.

The CDR3 sequence: CASSIVRTAPPNTIYF. Here the CDR3 DNA reads TGTGCCAGTAGTATAGTTCGGACAGCACCTCCGAACACCATATATTTT. The V and J genes are TRBV19 and TRBJ1-3; perhaps TRBD1 as D (6 bases). Germline assignment: CDR1 LNHDA and CDR2 SQIVND (reference sequence). The V and J ends lost 1 base and 7 bases respectively, with 17 bases between them. This CDR3 region has 16 residues. The full variable domain, completed using reference TRBV19 and TRBJ1-3, is DGGITQSPKYLFRKEGQNVTLSCEQNLNHDAMYWYRQDPGQGLRLIYYSQIVNDFQKGDIAEGYSVSREKKESFPLTVTSAQKNPTAFYLCASSIVRTAPPNTIYFGEGSWLTVV.

The chain employs TRBV6-1 and TRBJ1-2, with D uncertain. CDR1 MNHNS and CDR2 SASEGT come from the germline V gene. V lost 7 bases, J lost 2 bases, and 23 bases lay in between. The CDR3 is 17 amino acids. CDR3 residues: CASNIPGRGVTNYGYTF. DNA for the CDR3: TGTGCCAGCAACATTCCCGGAAGAGGCGTTACAAACTATGGCTACACCTTC.

The chain couples TRBV6-6 to TRBJ1-2; maybe TRBD1 (5 bases). With 5 bases removed from V and 5 bases from J, the gap between germline ends came to 18 bases. The germline CDR1 and CDR2 sequences are MNHNY and SVGAGI (reference sequence). The CDR3 totals 15 residues. The CDR3 region is CASSTQTDLFYGYTF. In DNA form, the CDR3 reads TGTGCCAGCAGTACCCAGACAGATCTATTTTATGGCTACACCTTC.

This clonotype was found a few times. This chain joins TRBV7-2 and TRBJ2-1, with TRBD2 matching 11 bases. The germline V gene has CDR1 SGHTA and CDR2 FQGNSA. Unmatched junction bases numbered 8, after V lost 5 bases and J lost 8 bases. The length of the CDR3 is 15 residues. This CDR3 is CASSRTSGSWDEQFF. Written as DNA, the CDR3 is TGTGCCAGCAGCCGCACTAGCGGGAGTTGGGATGAGCAGTTCTTC.

This clonotype turned up a few times. The rearrangement uses TRBV7-2 and TRBJ2-1, with 11 bases aligning to TRBD2. The CDR3 loop spans 17 amino acids. The germline gives CDR1 SGHTA, CDR2 FQGNSA. Trimming removed 5 bases from V and 6 bases from J; junction bases left unmatched: 12. DNA for the CDR3: TGTGCCAGCAGCCGAACTAGCGGGGGCCCCGGATTCAATGAGCAGTTCTTC. It yields the protein CASSRTSGGPGFNEQFF.

The V call is TRBV24-1, the J call TRBJ2-2, with D perhaps TRBD1 or TRBD2 (6 bases each). Germline CDR1 reads KGHDR; CDR2 reads SFDVKD. This CDR3 has 16 amino acids. Trimming removed 3 bases at V and 3 bases at J, with 13 bases between. Here the CDR3 DNA reads TGTGCCACCAGTGATCTCGGGGGCGACGACACCGGGGAGCTGTTTTTT. This codes for CATSDLGGDDTGELFF.